This is a list of T cell receptor beta chains from one sample in a study of blood T cell repertoires in COVID-19. Only in-frame clones appear in the TCRdb table, and some are missing; sequencing was by immunoSEQ multiplex PCR. The data contain more than 40,000 clones, about nine tenths of them seen just once; the ten biggest clones take up approximately 15%. What was sequenced was peripheral blood. These receptors were obtained from a man aged 55 to 70 with active or convalescent COVID-19. The CDR3 runs from the conserved cysteine through the conserved F or W. The order of the fields is clone size, D gene, V gene, J gene, CDR3 DNA, CDR3 protein. A D gene is named only where the DNA matches it firmly. Clone size, where shown, is once, few, many, or a class for clones that have expanded.

clone size: -; D gene: -; V gene: TRBV25-1; J gene: TRBJ1-2; CDR3 DNA: TGTGCCAGCAGTGAGTTTCAGAACTATGGCTACACCTTC; CDR3 protein: CASSEFQNYGYTF
clone size: -; D gene: TRBD1; V gene: TRBV29-1; J gene: TRBJ1-5; CDR3 DNA: TGCAGCGTCGGGACAGATAGCAATCAGCCCCAGCATTTT; CDR3 protein: CSVGTDSNQPQHF
clone size: -; D gene: -; V gene: TRBV30; J gene: TRBJ2-3; CDR3 DNA: TGTGCCTGGAGTGTAATGGGCCGCGCAGATACGCAGTATTTT; CDR3 protein: CAWSVMGRADTQYF
clone size: -; D gene: -; V gene: TRBV6-6; J gene: TRBJ1-6; CDR3 DNA: TGTGCCAGCGGCGCAGGGTCCGTGGGTTCACCCCTCCACTTT; CDR3 protein: CASGAGSVGSPLHF
clone size: -; D gene: -; V gene: TRBV6-1; J gene: TRBJ1-2; CDR3 DNA: TGTGCCAGCAGTGAAAGGGGGTACTATGGCTACACCTTC; CDR3 protein: CASSERGYYGYTF
clone size: -; D gene: TRBD1; V gene: TRBV10-3; J gene: TRBJ1-2; CDR3 DNA: TGTGCCATCAACCCCGGGACAGGACTCTATGGCTACACCTTC; CDR3 protein: CAINPGTGLYGYTF
clone size: -; D gene: TRBD1; V gene: TRBV2; J gene: TRBJ1-1; CDR3 DNA: TGTGCCAGCAACGGACAGGTTTCCACTGAAGCTTTCTTT; CDR3 protein: CASNGQVSTEAFF
clone size: -; D gene: -; V gene: TRBV19; J gene: TRBJ1-1; CDR3 DNA: TGTGCCAGTAGTATAGTGAGAAGGGGGTCGATGAACACTGAAGCTTTCTTT; CDR3 protein: CASSIVRRGSMNTEAFF
clone size: -; D gene: -; V gene: TRBV2; J gene: TRBJ1-2; CDR3 DNA: TGTGCCAGCAGTGATGTTTCAGAACCTAACTATGGCTACACCTTC; CDR3 protein: CASSDVSEPNYGYTF
clone size: -; D gene: TRBD2; V gene: TRBV5-4; J gene: TRBJ2-7; CDR3 DNA: TGTGCCAGCAGCCCCCCTGGGGAGGGTACCGTTTCCGAGCAGTACTTC; CDR3 protein: CASSPPGEGTVSEQYF
clone size: once; D gene: TRBD1; V gene: TRBV2; J gene: TRBJ2-2; CDR3 DNA: TGTGCCAGCATGGGACAGGAGTACACCGGGGAGCTGTTTTTT; CDR3 protein: CASMGQEYTGELFF
clone size: -; D gene: -; V gene: TRBV7-6; J gene: TRBJ1-4; CDR3 DNA: TGTGCCAGCAGCCGACAACAACGGGGGATTAATGAAAAACTGTTTTTT; CDR3 protein: CASSRQQRGINEKLFF
clone size: -; D gene: TRBD1; V gene: TRBV9; J gene: TRBJ1-3; CDR3 DNA: TGTGCCAGCAGCGCCTCGGGACAGGGGGGAAACACCATATATTTT; CDR3 protein: CASSASGQGGNTIYF
clone size: -; D gene: TRBD2; V gene: TRBV5-1; J gene: TRBJ2-5; CDR3 DNA: TGCGCCAGCAGCGCCACCCCCCCCGCGGGGGGAGTCGTAGGGACCCAGTACTTC; CDR3 protein: CASSATPPAGGVVGTQYF
clone size: -; D gene: TRBD1; V gene: TRBV11-1; J gene: TRBJ2-3; CDR3 DNA: TGTGCCAGCAGCTCGGACAGGGGGAATACGCAGTATTTT; CDR3 protein: CASSSDRGNTQYF
clone size: -; D gene: -; V gene: TRBV28; J gene: TRBJ2-4; CDR3 DNA: TGTGCCAGCAGTTTAGTTGGGGGCCTTGGGAACATTCAGTACTTC; CDR3 protein: CASSLVGGLGNIQYF
clone size: -; D gene: -; V gene: TRBV19; J gene: TRBJ1-5; CDR3 DNA: TGTGCCAGTAGTTCAGGGAGGGGGCAGCCCCAGCATTTT; CDR3 protein: CASSSGRGQPQHF
clone size: -; D gene: -; V gene: TRBV7-2; J gene: TRBJ2-7; CDR3 DNA: TGTGCCAGCAGCTTCGCGGTTTCCTACGAGCAGTACTTC; CDR3 protein: CASSFAVSYEQYF
clone size: -; D gene: TRBD1; V gene: TRBV5-4; J gene: TRBJ1-1; CDR3 DNA: TGTGCCAGCAGCTTCGACAGGGACACTGAAGCTTTCTTT; CDR3 protein: CASSFDRDTEAFF
clone size: -; D gene: TRBD1; V gene: TRBV10-1; J gene: TRBJ2-1; CDR3 DNA: TGCGCCAGTTCTCCGGGACAGGGGGTGGGTGAGCAGTTCTTC; CDR3 protein: CASSPGQGVGEQFF
clone size: once; D gene: -; V gene: TRBV4-1; J gene: TRBJ2-7; CDR3 DNA: TGCGCCAGCAGCCAAGCAGGGGTCCAAACCTACGAGCAGTACTTC; CDR3 protein: CASSQAGVQTYEQYF
clone size: -; D gene: TRBD1; V gene: TRBV5-1; J gene: TRBJ1-6; CDR3 DNA: TGCGCCAGCAGCTTCGGCGGGACAGATAATTCACCCCTCCACTTT; CDR3 protein: CASSFGGTDNSPLHF
clone size: once; D gene: TRBD2; V gene: TRBV5-4; J gene: TRBJ2-3; CDR3 DNA: TGTGCCAGCAGCTTGGTAGCGGGGGGAGGAGATACGCAGTATTTT; CDR3 protein: CASSLVAGGGDTQYF
clone size: -; D gene: -; V gene: TRBV6-4; J gene: TRBJ1-6; CDR3 DNA: TGTGCCAGCAGTGACTCTCCAGGGAATTCACCCCTCCACTTT; CDR3 protein: CASSDSPGNSPLHF
clone size: -; D gene: -; V gene: TRBV2; J gene: TRBJ2-5; CDR3 DNA: TGTGCCAGCTGGGGGGATGGGGATCAAGAGACCCAGTACTTC; CDR3 protein: CASWGDGDQETQYF
clone size: -; D gene: TRBD1; V gene: TRBV28; J gene: TRBJ1-5; CDR3 DNA: TGTGCCAGCTGGGGGGACAGGGTGAATCAGCCCCAGCATTTT; CDR3 protein: CASWGDRVNQPQHF
clone size: -; D gene: TRBD1; V gene: TRBV6-1; J gene: TRBJ1-2; CDR3 DNA: TGTGCCAGCAGTGAAGGGGACAGACTAAGCTACACCTTC; CDR3 protein: CASSEGDRLSYTF
clone size: -; D gene: -; V gene: TRBV4-1; J gene: TRBJ1-2; CDR3 DNA: TGCGCCAGCAGCCAAAATAGGGGTCCATACGGCTACACCTTC; CDR3 protein: CASSQNRGPYGYTF
clone size: -; D gene: -; V gene: TRBV9; J gene: TRBJ1-1; CDR3 DNA: TGTGCCAGCAGCGTATTGCAGGACACTGAAGCTTTCTTT; CDR3 protein: CASSVLQDTEAFF
clone size: -; D gene: TRBD2; V gene: TRBV3-1/TRBV3-2; J gene: TRBJ2-1; CDR3 DNA: TGTGCCAGCAGCCGAGGGACTAGCGGGGGATACAATGAGCAGTTCTTC; CDR3 protein: CASSRGTSGGYNEQFF
clone size: -; D gene: TRBD2; V gene: TRBV11-2; J gene: TRBJ2-5; CDR3 DNA: TGTGCCAGCAGCTCCTATGGACTAGCGGGTGTGGAGACCCAGTACTTC; CDR3 protein: CASSSYGLAGVETQYF
clone size: -; D gene: -; V gene: TRBV5-1; J gene: TRBJ2-2; CDR3 DNA: TGCGCCAGCAGCTCATTAAATTCAGCCGGGGAGCTGTTTTTT; CDR3 protein: CASSSLNSAGELFF
clone size: -; D gene: TRBD1; V gene: TRBV4-3; J gene: TRBJ1-2; CDR3 DNA: TGCGCCAGCAGCCAACAGACAGGGAACTATGGCTACACCTTC; CDR3 protein: CASSQQTGNYGYTF
clone size: -; D gene: TRBD2; V gene: TRBV2; J gene: TRBJ2-5; CDR3 DNA: TGTGCCAGCGATCTAGCGGGGGAAGAGCCCCAGTACTTC; CDR3 protein: CASDLAGEEPQYF
clone size: -; D gene: TRBD2; V gene: TRBV6-5; J gene: TRBJ2-2; CDR3 DNA: TGTGCCAGCAGTATTAGCGGGGAAACCGGGGAGCTGTTTTTT; CDR3 protein: CASSISGETGELFF
clone size: once; D gene: TRBD1; V gene: TRBV5-1; J gene: TRBJ1-2; CDR3 DNA: TGCGCCAGCAGCTTGGAGACAGGGTTTCTCGGTGGCTACACCTTC; CDR3 protein: CASSLETGFLGGYTF
clone size: -; D gene: -; V gene: TRBV15; J gene: TRBJ1-2; CDR3 DNA: TGTGCCACCAGCAGAGGGGGGGGATGGGGCTACACCTTC; CDR3 protein: CATSRGGGWGYTF
clone size: -; D gene: TRBD1; V gene: TRBV19; J gene: TRBJ2-3; CDR3 DNA: TGTGCCAGTAGCGGGACAGGGGGTTCAGATACGCAGTATTTT; CDR3 protein: CASSGTGGSDTQYF
clone size: -; D gene: -; V gene: TRBV7-9; J gene: TRBJ1-1; CDR3 DNA: TGTGCCAGCAGCTTAGTTACAGGGACCACTGAAGCTTTCTTT; CDR3 protein: CASSLVTGTTEAFF
clone size: once; D gene: TRBD2; V gene: TRBV3-1/TRBV3-2; J gene: TRBJ2-2; CDR3 DNA: TGTGCCAGCAGCCAAGACCCCCTAGCGGGGTTGACCGGGGAGCTGTTTTTT; CDR3 protein: CASSQDPLAGLTGELFF
clone size: -; D gene: -; V gene: TRBV5-8; J gene: TRBJ1-1; CDR3 DNA: TGTGCCAGCAGCTTAACAGGGATTGGCGCTGAAGCTTTCTTT; CDR3 protein: CASSLTGIGAEAFF
clone size: -; D gene: -; V gene: TRBV27; J gene: TRBJ1-5; CDR3 DNA: TGTGCCAGCAGTTTAGGGCAGGGAAATCAGCCCCAGCATTTT; CDR3 protein: CASSLGQGNQPQHF
clone size: once; D gene: -; V gene: TRBV6-1; J gene: TRBJ1-1; CDR3 DNA: TGTGCCAGCAGTGAAAGAGGGCAGGGGTGGGACACTGAAGCTTTCTTT; CDR3 protein: CASSERGQGWDTEAFF
clone size: -; D gene: -; V gene: TRBV5-1; J gene: TRBJ2-3; CDR3 DNA: TGCGCCAGCAGCTTGGGAGTGGCGCAGTATTTT; CDR3 protein: CASSLGVAQYF
clone size: -; D gene: -; V gene: TRBV6-5; J gene: TRBJ1-3; CDR3 DNA: TGTGCCAGCAGCCCCTCATGGGGGGAGGACACCATATATTTT; CDR3 protein: CASSPSWGEDTIYF
clone size: -; D gene: TRBD2; V gene: TRBV11-2; J gene: TRBJ2-1; CDR3 DNA: TGTGCCAGCAGCCTCGGGACTAGCGGGGGGGACAATGAGCAGTTCTTC; CDR3 protein: CASSLGTSGGDNEQFF
clone size: -; D gene: -; V gene: TRBV30; J gene: TRBJ2-7; CDR3 DNA: TGTGCCTGGAGTGTACTCCCCCTAGATAGCTCCTACGAGCAGTACTTC; CDR3 protein: CAWSVLPLDSSYEQYF
clone size: -; D gene: -; V gene: TRBV20-1; J gene: TRBJ2-7; CDR3 DNA: TGCAGTGCTACCAGGGCCTACGAGCAGTACTTC; CDR3 protein: CSATRAYEQYF
clone size: -; D gene: TRBD1; V gene: TRBV9; J gene: TRBJ1-6; CDR3 DNA: TGTGCCAGCAGCCCCCGGGACAGGGGGGATTCACCCCTCCACTTT; CDR3 protein: CASSPRDRGDSPLHF
clone size: -; D gene: -; V gene: TRBV30; J gene: TRBJ2-7; CDR3 DNA: TGTGCCTGGAGTGTAGGAGGGTCCCTCTACGAGCAGTACTTC; CDR3 protein: CAWSVGGSLYEQYF
clone size: -; D gene: -; V gene: TRBV11-2; J gene: TRBJ2-1; CDR3 DNA: TGTGCCAGCAGCTTAGATGCGAGGGGGTATGAGCAGTTCTTC; CDR3 protein: CASSLDARGYEQFF
clone size: once; D gene: TRBD1; V gene: TRBV4-2; J gene: TRBJ2-3; CDR3 DNA: TGTGCCAGCAGCCAAGGAGGGGGCCGCACAGATACGCAGTATTTT; CDR3 protein: CASSQGGGRTDTQYF
clone size: -; D gene: -; V gene: TRBV11-3; J gene: TRBJ2-2; CDR3 DNA: TGTGCCAGCAGCTCATCCGGGACAAACACCGGGGAGCTGTTTTTT; CDR3 protein: CASSSSGTNTGELFF